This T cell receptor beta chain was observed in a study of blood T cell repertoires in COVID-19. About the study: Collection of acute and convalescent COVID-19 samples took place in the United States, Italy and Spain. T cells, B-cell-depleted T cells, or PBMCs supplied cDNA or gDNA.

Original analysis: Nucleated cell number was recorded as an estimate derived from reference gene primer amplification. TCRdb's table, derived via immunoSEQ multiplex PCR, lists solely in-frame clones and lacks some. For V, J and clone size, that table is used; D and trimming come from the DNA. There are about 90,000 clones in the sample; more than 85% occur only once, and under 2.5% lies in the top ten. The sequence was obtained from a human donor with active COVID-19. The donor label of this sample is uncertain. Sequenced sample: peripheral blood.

CDR3 loop: CSGETSPGSGEQFF. In DNA, the CDR3 is TGCAGCGGTGAGACTAGCCCCGGTTCCGGTGAGCAGTTCTTC. The V call is TRBV29-1, the J call TRBJ2-1; 7 nucleotides line up with TRBD2. CDR1 is SQVTM and CDR2 is ANQGSEA in the germline V gene. Trimming cost V 7 bases and J 9 bases; bases outside gene matches: 15. The CDR3 runs to 14 residues.